Shown below are 13 T cell receptor beta chains from a single sample sequenced in a study of prognosis after radiotherapy for stage I lung cancer. From genomic DNA, two-round multiplex PCR was used to amplify TCR beta CDR3. Primers specific to each TRBV and TRBJ gene were used in first-round PCR. Via MiXCR, TCRdb re-called the multiplex PCR reads, giving one row per CDR3 protein. Of roughly 23,000 distinct CDR3 sequences in the sample, 35% to 50% were seen once. The sample consisted of PBMCs, taken before or after stereotactic body radiation therapy (not recorded which). The receptors were sampled from a donor aged 50 or older with non-small cell lung cancer.

This clonotype was counted only a few times. The J gene is TRBJ1-6, the V gene TRBV15, with 7 bases that match TRBD1. J was trimmed by 5 bases and V by 4 bases; bases with no gene match: 11. The CDR3 is 17 residues long. CDR1 and CDR2 (germline): LNHNV, YYDKDF (reference sequence). The chain's CDR3 is CATSTRQGFVDNSPLHF. The DNA for the CDR3 is TGTGCCACCAGCACTCGACAGGGATTTGTGGATAATTCACCCCTCCACTTT.

The table lists this clonotype with many counts. The rearrangement joins TRBV29-1 to TRBJ2-1; 7 bases match TRBD2. CDR1 and CDR2 (germline): SQVTM, ANQGSEA. Trimming removed 1 base from V and 2 bases from J; junction bases left unmatched: 5. This CDR3 is built from 15 residues. Written as DNA, the CDR3 is TGCAGCGTTGAAGTATTTAGCGGGCCCTACAATGAGCAGTTCTTC. It is translated as CSVEVFSGPYNEQFF.

This clonotype was detected many times. For the CDR3, the DNA is TGCGCCAGCAGCTTGGGGGCCGGGAATCAGCCCCAGCATTTT. This sequence encodes CASSLGAGNQPQHF. The chain uses TRBV5-1 and TRBJ1-5; no definite D call. Germline CDR1 SGHRS, CDR2 YFSETQ. Trimming removed 0 bases at V and 4 bases at J, with 8 bases between. This CDR3 has 14 amino acids. Full variable domain (remainder filled in from reference TRBV5-1 and TRBJ1-5): KAGVTQTPRYLIKTRGQQVTLSCSPISGHRSVSWYQQTPGQGLQFLFEYFSETQRNKGNFPGRFSGRQFSNSRSEMNVSTLELGDSALYLCASSLGAGNQPQHFGDGTRLSIL.

Regarding this clonotype: Just one base apart from a much larger clone, this may be a read error. V and J are TRBV6-2 or TRBV6-3 and TRBJ2-5, with D possibly TRBD1 on 5 matching bases. Per the germline V gene, CDR1 is MNHEY and CDR2 is SVGEGT. V dropped 5 bases and J dropped 5 bases, with 18 bases sitting between them. The CDR3 spans 15 residues. CDR3 region: CASSSRQWAVETQYF. The CDR3 region has the DNA TGTGCCAGCAGTAGCCGACAGTGGGCGGTGGAGACCCAGTACTTC.

CDR3 DNA sequence: TGCAGTGCTAGAGTTGGGGGTGGAGGGACTGAAGCTTTCTTT. Encoded protein: CSARVGGGGTEAFF. The chain combines TRBV20-1 with TRBJ1-1, with D possibly TRBD1 on 5 matching bases. The V gene's germline CDR1 is DFQATT and CDR2 SNEGSKA (reference sequence). Trimming removed 1 base from V and 5 bases from J, with 14 bases in between. The CDR3 is 14 amino acids.

To note about this clonotype: Compared with germline, one end of the junction differs, possibly owing to a read error. The rearrangement joins TRBV5-1 to TRBJ2-6; 11 bases align to TRBD2. Germline CDR1 is SGHRS and CDR2 is YFSETQ. The CDR3 covers 17 residues. CDR3 protein: CASSTLAGGEGANVMTF. CDR3 nucleotides: TGCGCCAGCAGCACCTTAGCGGGAGGGGAAGGGGCCAACGTCATGACTTTC.

This clonotype showed up many times. The chain carries TRBV7-3 and TRBJ2-2; D is unresolved. Between the trimmed V and J ends, which lost 3 bases and 4 bases, there was a span of 9 bases. The CDR3 is made up of 14 amino acids. Germline V gives CDR1 SGHTA, CDR2 FQGTGA. The CDR3: CASSFYEPTGELFF. Written as DNA, the CDR3 is TGTGCCAGCAGCTTCTATGAACCCACCGGGGAGCTGTTTTTT.

This clonotype was seen at least ten times. The gene calls are TRBV9 and TRBJ1-3, with D possibly TRBD1 on 6 matching bases. CDR3 size: 17 residues. The ends were cut back, 4 bases at V and 0 bases at J, with 17 bases in the middle. Germline CDR1 SGDLS, CDR2 YYNGEE. The CDR3 coding sequence is TGTGCCAGCAGCCCAGGTGGGGGGGCATCCTCTGGAAACACCATATATTTT. Amino acid sequence: CASSPGGGASSGNTIYF.

This clonotype came up many times. The chain joins TRBV5-1 to TRBJ2-1; 7 nucleotides align to TRBD1. V shed 4 bases and J 8 bases; nucleotides not matched to a gene: 6. Germline loops: CDR1 SGHRS, CDR2 YFSETQ. The CDR3 spans 13 residues. CDR3 region: CASSIQGTDEQFF. The DNA for the CDR3 is TGCGCCAGCAGCATACAGGGGACGGATGAGCAGTTCTTC.

This clonotype was found many times. The rearrangement uses TRBV6-1 and TRBJ1-1; no clear D. The V gene lost 8 bases and the J gene lost 1 base, with 8 bases spanning the gap. CDR3 length equals 12 residues. Germline V gene sequence: CDR1 MNHNS, CDR2 SASEGT. The CDR3 DNA reads as TGTGCCAGCGGGAGACAGAACACTGAAGCTTTCTTT. Translated: CASGRQNTEAFF.

This clonotype was seen many times. The chain recombines TRBV9 with TRBJ2-7; TRBD1 agrees at 7 bases. CDR1 is SGDLS and CDR2 is YYNGEE in the germline V gene. With V trimmed by 4 bases and J by 0 bases, 7 bases remained unmatched. CDR3 size: 15 residues. In DNA, the CDR3 is TGTGCCAGCAGCAGACAGGGATTCGGCTCCTACGAGCAGTACTTC. The encoded protein is CASSRQGFGSYEQYF.

The sample holds one count of this clonotype. The V gene is TRBV19, the J gene TRBJ1-4; TRBD1 matches 7 bases. The germline V gene has CDR1 LNHDA and CDR2 SQIVND (reference sequence). The CDR3 covers 14 residues. The ends lost 10 bases at V and 4 bases at J; junction bases unmatched: 9. The CDR3 spells CATCRGSGNEKLFF. The CDR3 nucleotides are TGTGCCACCTGCAGGGGGTCGGGTAATGAAAAACTGTTTTTT.

Remarks on this clonotype: Germline is not matched at one junction end, which may reflect a read error. The V gene is TRBV12-3 or TRBV12-4, the J gene TRBJ1-2; a possible D gene is TRBD1 (5 bases). This CDR3 has 16 residues. The CDR3 spells CASSLGGGKGSYGYNF. The CDR3 DNA reads TGTGCCAGCAGTTTAGGAGGAGGCAAGGGGTCCTATGGCTACAACTTC.